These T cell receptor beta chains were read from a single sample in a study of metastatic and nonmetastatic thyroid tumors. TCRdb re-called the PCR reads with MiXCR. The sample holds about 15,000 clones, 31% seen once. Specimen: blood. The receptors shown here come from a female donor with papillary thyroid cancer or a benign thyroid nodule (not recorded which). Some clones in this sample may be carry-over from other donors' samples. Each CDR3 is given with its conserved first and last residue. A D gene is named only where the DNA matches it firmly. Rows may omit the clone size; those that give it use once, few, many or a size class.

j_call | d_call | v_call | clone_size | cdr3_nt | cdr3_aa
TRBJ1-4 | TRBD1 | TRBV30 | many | TGTGCCTGGAGTGTACTAGGTTCGGGACAGCCGGGTGGTTTGGAACTGTTTTTT | CAWSVLGSGQPGGLELFF
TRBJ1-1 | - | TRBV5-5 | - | TGTGACTGCAGCTTTGTACAGCGGACTGAAGCTTTCTTT | CDCSFVQRTEAFF
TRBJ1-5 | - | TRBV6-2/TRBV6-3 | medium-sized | TGTGCCAGCAGACTCCAGGGAGGTGGGAATCAGCCCCAGCATTTT | CASRLQGGGNQPQHF
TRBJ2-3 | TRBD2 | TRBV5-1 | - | TGCGCCAGCAGCTTGGAGCGGGGGTGGAGAGATACGCAGTATTTT | CASSLERGWRDTQYF
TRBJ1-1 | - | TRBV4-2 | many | TGTGCCAGCAGCCAAGCCGGGACCCTTGAAGCTTTCTTT | CASSQAGTLEAFF
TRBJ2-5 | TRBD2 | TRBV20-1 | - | TGCAGTTCTCCCCAAGGACTAGCGTGTCGAGAGACCCAGTACTTC | CSSPQGLACRETQYF
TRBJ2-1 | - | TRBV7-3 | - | TGTGCCAGCAGCCTCGGTCCACAGGGTAACAATGAGCAGTTCTTC | CASSLGPQGNNEQFF
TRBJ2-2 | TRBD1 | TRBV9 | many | TGTGCCAGCAGCGCAAGATCACAGGGGCTCACCGGGGAGCTGTTTTTT | CASSARSQGLTGELFF
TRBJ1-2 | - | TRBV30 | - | TGTGCCCAGGGGAACTATGGCTACACCTTC | CAQGNYGYTF
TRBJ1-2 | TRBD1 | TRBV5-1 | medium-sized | TGCGCCAGCAGCTTGGAACAGGGGGGTGGCTACACCTTC | CASSLEQGGGYTF
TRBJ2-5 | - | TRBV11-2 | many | TGTGCCAGCAGCTTCCTTCCGTCGGGGCAAGAGACCCAGTACTTC | CASSFLPSGQETQYF
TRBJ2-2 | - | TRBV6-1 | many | TGTGCCAGCAGTCCCCGGGTGGGGGGGGGCGGGCCCACCGGGGAGCTGTTTTTT | CASSPRVGGGGPTGELFF
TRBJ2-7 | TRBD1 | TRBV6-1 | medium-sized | TGTGCCAGCGAAAACCCCGGGTCAGGGGGTAACGAGCAGTACTTC | CASENPGSGGNEQYF
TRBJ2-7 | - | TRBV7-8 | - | TGTGCCAGCAGCTTAGGGGTTGGCGCCTACGAGCAGTACTTC | CASSLGVGAYEQYF
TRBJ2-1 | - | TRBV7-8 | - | TGTGCCAGCAGCTTAAGCGGCAGGGGTTATGAGCAGTTCTTC | CASSLSGRGYEQFF